These T cell receptor beta chains were read from a single sample in a study of shared clonotypes between healthy human individuals. This table comes from immunoSEQ multiplex PCR, and its TCRdb copy is limited to in-frame clones, with some not included. The sample carries about 870,000 clones, about 91% recorded once. The specimen was naive CD8+ T cells sorted from blood. Receptors were obtained from a man aged 30 to 39 in good health. Each CDR3 is given with its conserved first and last residue. A D gene is named only where the DNA matches it firmly. The listing skips clone size in some rows; elsewhere it reads once, few, many or a size class.

j_call v_call clone_size d_call cdr3_nt cdr3_aa
TRBJ1-2 TRBV5-1 - - TGCGCCAGCAGCTTGGACGCTAGTGGCTACACCTTC CASSLDASGYTF
TRBJ2-2 TRBV5-4 once TRBD1 TGTGCCAGCAGCTTGGAAACAGGGGGGAGGAACACCGGGGAGCTGTTTTTT CASSLETGGRNTGELFF
TRBJ2-3 TRBV7-3 - - TGTGCCAGCAGCTTAGAGGGGTTTAGCACAGATACGCAGTATTTT CASSLEGFSTDTQYF
TRBJ2-7 TRBV5-6 once - TGTGCCAGCAGCTTCCCCAGGGCAGAAGAGCAGTACTTC CASSFPRAEEQYF
TRBJ2-7 TRBV2 - - TGTGCCAGCAGTGAAGTGATAGGGCCGCTCTACGAGCAGTACTTC CASSEVIGPLYEQYF
TRBJ2-7 TRBV7-9 - TRBD1 TGTGCCAGCAGCTCGACAGGGGCGTACGAGCAGTACTTC CASSSTGAYEQYF
TRBJ1-2 TRBV27 - - TGTGCCAGCAGTTCCTCGCGGGAAGAGATTAACTATGGCTACACCTTC CASSSSREEINYGYTF
TRBJ2-2 TRBV11-1 - TRBD1 TGTGCCAGCAGACTTCACAGGGGGGATTCGAACACCGGGGAGCTGTTTTTT CASRLHRGDSNTGELFF
TRBJ2-7 TRBV7-6 - - TGTGCCAGCAGCTTAGCGCTAGGTGCCTACGAGCAGTACTTC CASSLALGAYEQYF
TRBJ2-3 TRBV7-9 - TRBD1 TGTGCCAGCAGCTTACCGAAAGGGACAGGGAGCACAGATACGCAGTATTTT CASSLPKGTGSTDTQYF
TRBJ2-7 TRBV28 - TRBD2 TGTGCCAGCAGTTTCGATGCGGGAGAGTTCTACGAGCAGTACTTC CASSFDAGEFYEQYF
TRBJ2-1 TRBV7-9 - - TGTGCCAGCAGCGAGCCCTGGGGTGAGCAGTTCTTC CASSEPWGEQFF
TRBJ2-5 TRBV19 - - TGTGCCAGTAGTGCAGGGGAACAGGTCGCGGGGGAGACCCAGTACTTC CASSAGEQVAGETQYF
TRBJ2-7 TRBV11-2 - TRBD2 TGTGCCAGCAGGCCGAGCGGGGCTTACGAGCAGTACTTC CASRPSGAYEQYF
TRBJ1-1 TRBV7-5 - - TGTGTCAGAAGCTTAGTTCTCGGACAGCCACCTATGAACACTGAAGCTTTCTTT CVRSLVLGQPPMNTEAFF
TRBJ2-3 TRBV7-2 - - TGTGCCAGCAGCTTAGGGACTACCCGCACAGATACGCAGTATTTT CASSLGTTRTDTQYF
TRBJ2-1 TRBV4-1 - TRBD2 TGCGCCAGCAGTCCGACTAGCGACTACAATGAGCAGTTCTTC CASSPTSDYNEQFF
TRBJ2-1 TRBV29-1 - - TGCAGCGTTGAGGGTCTCGGGAAAGGCTACTACAATGAGCAGTTCTTC CSVEGLGKGYYNEQFF
TRBJ2-3 TRBV2 once TRBD2 TGTGCCAGCGAAAATGTAGCGGGGGGCGGAGATACGCAGTATTTT CASENVAGGGDTQYF
TRBJ2-3 TRBV11-2 - TRBD2 TGTGCCAGCAGCACGGGCTCTAGCGGCCTGAGCACAGATACGCAGTATTTT CASSTGSSGLSTDTQYF
TRBJ2-3 TRBV7-9 - TRBD2 TGTGCCAGCAGCTCCACCCTTGCGAGCGGGAGAAGGGATACGCAGTATTTT CASSSTLASGRRDTQYF
TRBJ2-2 TRBV10-1 - - TGCGCCAGCAGTCCGACAGGCGGGGAGCTGTTTTTT CASSPTGGELFF
TRBJ1-4 TRBV9 - - TGTGCCAGCAGCGTAGATGAGGGACTTGCAAGTAATGAAAAACTGTTTTTT CASSVDEGLASNEKLFF
TRBJ2-1 TRBV7-2 once TRBD2 TGTGCCAGCAGCTTAGCCGTACTAGCGGGAGTTATCTACAATGAGCAGTTCTTC CASSLAVLAGVIYNEQFF
TRBJ1-3 TRBV27 - - TGTGCCAGCAGAAAGGGGCTGCGGGGAAACACCATATATTTT CASRKGLRGNTIYF
TRBJ2-7 TRBV7-9 - - TGTGCCAGCAGCCCTACGGGAGCCCCCTACGAGCAGTACTTC CASSPTGAPYEQYF
TRBJ1-2 TRBV28 - - TGTGCCAGCAGTTCACCGGGACATAAGGCCCAATCCTATGGCTACACCTTC CASSSPGHKAQSYGYTF
TRBJ2-7 TRBV27 - TRBD1 TGTGCCAGCAGGACAGGGATGGCCGAGCAGTACTTC CASRTGMAEQYF
TRBJ1-2 TRBV2 - - TGTGCCAGCCTCGATATTGAGGGTGACTATGGCTACACCTTC CASLDIEGDYGYTF
TRBJ2-7 TRBV7-9 - - TGTGCCAGCAGCTCGGTAGCGAGCTACTCCTACGAGCAGTACTTC CASSSVASYSYEQYF
TRBJ2-7 TRBV28 - TRBD2 TGTGCCAGCAGTTTACGGGGCCTAGCGGGAGGATGGTCCTACGAGCAGTACTTC CASSLRGLAGGWSYEQYF
TRBJ2-7 TRBV9 - TRBD1 TGTGCCAGCAGCGTAGCTATAGGGGGCAGCGAGCAGTACTTC CASSVAIGGSEQYF
TRBJ2-7 TRBV4-2 - TRBD2 TGTGCCAGCAGCCCGCGGGGGGGACTAGCAACCTACGAGCAGTACTTC CASSPRGGLATYEQYF
TRBJ1-2 TRBV29-1 - - TGCAGCGTTGATACGGGACCACAACAAACCAACTATGGCTACACCTTC CSVDTGPQQTNYGYTF
TRBJ2-1 TRBV7-9 - - TGTGCCAGCTCCCACGAGCTAGAGAACAATGAGCAGTTCTTC CASSHELENNEQFF
TRBJ2-7 TRBV27 - TRBD1 TGTGCCAGCAGTGTCCGGGACAGCTACGAGCAGTACTTC CASSVRDSYEQYF
TRBJ2-3 TRBV7-2 - TRBD2 TGTGCCAGCAGCTTAGGACTAGCGGGAGAGGATACGCAGTATTTT CASSLGLAGEDTQYF